This T cell receptor beta chain was sequenced for a study of post-analysis software for immune sequencing data (dated by TCRdb to about 2015). General notes on the study: The recorded disease courses included relapsing-remitting, secondary progressive and progressive-relapsing multiple sclerosis, and some patients had no subtype annotation. Patient repertoires were compared against 11 to 12 previously published healthy control repertoires from donors aged 6 to 25 years. A subset of samples was prepared in parallel using single-end sample barcoding, then pooled and co-amplified after Illumina adapter ligation.

The library came from PCR. Data came from an Illumina HiSeq 2500. To reduce PCR and sequencing biases, unique molecular identifiers were incorporated into the TCR beta cDNA libraries. Roughly 0.5 million cDNA molecules were obtained per 1 to 10 million input T cells, so each molecule approximated one T cell. Patient libraries were prepared and sequenced with the same protocol used for the earlier healthy control dataset. Samples belonging to the same batch were prepared together, multiplexed and sequenced on a shared HiSeq lane. Under the source paper's analysis protocol: MIGEC handled the raw barcoded reads, throwing out single-read molecular identifier groups before consensus assembly and CDR3 extraction. Clonotype tables were post-analysed with VDJtools, and diversity was normalized by down-sampling all datasets to the smallest sample size. In repertoire overlap clustering, CDR3 amino acid sequences, but not nucleotide sequences, were matched to correct batch-related cross-sample contamination. TCRdb reran the public reads through fastp at Q25 and MiXCR, keeping productive beta chains. Under each unique CDR3 protein, matching rows form one entry showing the most common genes and DNA. These V and J calls rely on TCRdb rather than the paper's analysis. A total of roughly 400,000 distinct CDR3 sequences appear in this sample, approximately 37% of them only once. The ten largest clones represent approximately 7.1% of the sample.

The junction shows trimming of 6 bases on V and 6 bases on J, and the gene matches do not reach 5 bases of it. The CDR3 spans 13 residues, from the cysteine through the phenylalanine. Only the CDR3 part of the read is kept: 39 bases, read in frame from the first base. CDR1 and CDR2, per the germline V gene, are MNHEY and SVGAGI. General conclusions and limits of the study: When samples were clustered directly using the F measure, samples prepared in the same batch co-clustered strongly, which prompted a batch-effect correction. Significantly higher frequencies in patients than in controls were found for about five TRBV segments, including TRBV5-6, TRBV5-1 and TRBV20-1. Normalized Chao1 diversity was significantly lower in multiple sclerosis patients than controls, suggesting substantial peripheral T-cell clonal expansion. The control group was slightly older than the multiple sclerosis patient group.

Comment on this clonotype: Which antigen it targets is not known. It has no much larger one-base neighbor in the sample; base qualities were not kept.

To demonstrate the VDJtools post-analysis software, TCR beta repertoires were profiled from the peripheral blood of about 13 young patients with multiple sclerosis. The patients with multiple sclerosis were children and adolescents between 6 and 15 years of age. The sequenced material came from blood. The receptor chain draws on TRBV6-5 and TRBJ1-2, with 9 bases aligning to TRBD1. This TCR came from a girl under 10 years old with multiple sclerosis. The CDR3 loop reads CASRRQGGHGYTF. The DNA reads TGTGCCAGCAGACGACAGGGGGGGCATGGCTACACCTTC.